This T cell receptor (beta chain) is drawn from a study of regulatory T cells in long-lasting Graves disease. Time point meaning: persistent/refractory GD, antithyroid drugs over 5 years with positive TRAb. Construction of the TCR library relied on RNA isolated from PBMCs. Arm-PCR of CDR3 regions and iRepertoire HTBI primers were the basis on which TCR beta libraries were built. TCRdb re-called the multiplex PCR reads through MiXCR, storing one row per CDR3 protein. The table records 650,000 to 850,000 distinct CDR3 sequences, about 30% of them present only once. This clonotype showed up just a few times. Compared with germline, one end of the junction differs, possibly owing to a read error. The input for sequencing was peripheral blood mononuclear cells (PBMCs), taken when the disease was refractory, from a patient treated with antithyroid drugs. The sequence came from a female donor with Graves disease.

In nucleotides, the CDR3 is TGCGCCAGCAGCCAAGATTTTGGACTTAAACTGTTTTTT. Protein product: CASSQDFGLKLFF. The chain links TRBV11-2 to TRBJ1-4, with unresolved D. The V gene's germline CDR1 is SGHAT and CDR2 FQNNGV. The CDR3 has 13 residues.